These T cell receptor beta chains were read from a single sample in a study of blood T cells in healthy people across ages. From the 5' RACE reads, TCRdb called clonotypes with MiXCR, one entry per CDR3 protein. The table shows some 760,000 distinct CDR3 sequences, with 20% to 30% occurring only once. This same sample was also taken into another study, of T cells of mothers and their children.

The sequencing sample was made of blood. These receptors were obtained from a boy between 10 and 17 years old in good health. Both conserved end residues are part of each CDR3. Each record gives: V gene, clone size, D gene, J gene, CDR3 protein, CDR3 DNA. D genes are given only for firm matches. Some rows mark clone size as missing; the rest say once, few, many or name a class of expanded clone.

V gene: TRBV7-2; clone size: few; D gene: TRBD1; J gene: TRBJ2-7; CDR3 protein: CASSPWTGAGHEQYF; CDR3 DNA: TGTGCCAGCAGCCCGTGGACAGGGGCTGGGCACGAGCAGTACTTC
V gene: TRBV28; clone size: .; D gene: .; J gene: TRBJ2-7; CDR3 protein: CASSLAGARYEQYF; CDR3 DNA: TGTGCCAGCAGTTTAGCGGGGGCTCGGTACGAGCAGTACTTC
V gene: TRBV7-9; clone size: .; D gene: TRBD2; J gene: TRBJ2-5; CDR3 protein: CASRRLAEHQETQYF; CDR3 DNA: TGTGCCAGCAGACGACTAGCGGAACACCAAGAGACCCAGTACTTC
V gene: TRBV12-3/TRBV12-4; clone size: .; D gene: .; J gene: TRBJ1-1; CDR3 protein: CASSAAKNTEAFF; CDR3 DNA: TGTGCCAGCAGCGCAGCCAAGAACACTGAAGCTTTCTTT
V gene: TRBV11-1; clone size: few; D gene: TRBD1; J gene: TRBJ1-2; CDR3 protein: CASSLRTGGTDGYTF; CDR3 DNA: TGTGCCAGCAGCCTCCGGACAGGGGGCACCGATGGCTACACCTTC
V gene: TRBV5-4; clone size: few; D gene: TRBD1; J gene: TRBJ2-7; CDR3 protein: CASSFPGQGAYEQYF; CDR3 DNA: TGTGCCAGCAGCTTTCCGGGACAGGGGGCCTACGAGCAGTACTTC
V gene: TRBV7-8; clone size: .; D gene: .; J gene: TRBJ2-7; CDR3 protein: CASTPGVEQYF; CDR3 DNA: TGTGCCAGCACACCAGGGGTCGAGCAGTACTTC
V gene: TRBV4-1; clone size: few; D gene: .; J gene: TRBJ1-1; CDR3 protein: CASSQESQYYTEAFF; CDR3 DNA: TGCGCCAGCAGCCAAGAGAGCCAGTATTACACTGAAGCTTTCTTT
V gene: TRBV12-3/TRBV12-4; clone size: many; D gene: .; J gene: TRBJ2-1; CDR3 protein: CASTGGNEQFF; CDR3 DNA: TGTGCCAGCACAGGAGGTAATGAGCAGTTCTTC
V gene: TRBV29-1; clone size: .; D gene: .; J gene: TRBJ2-5; CDR3 protein: CSGGWAGTARETQYF; CDR3 DNA: TGCAGCGGTGGATGGGCAGGGACGGCACGGGAGACCCAGTACTTC
V gene: TRBV24-1; clone size: .; D gene: TRBD1; J gene: TRBJ1-1; CDR3 protein: CATRGPRQGKDTEAFF; CDR3 DNA: TGTGCCACCAGGGGACCCCGACAGGGGAAGGACACTGAAGCTTTCTTT
V gene: TRBV3-1; clone size: .; D gene: TRBD2; J gene: TRBJ2-5; CDR3 protein: CASSQYVSSGGSAEETQYF; CDR3 DNA: TGTGCCAGCAGCCAATACGTGTCTAGCGGGGGTTCTGCGGAAGAGACCCAGTACTTC
V gene: TRBV10-3; clone size: few; D gene: TRBD1; J gene: TRBJ1-1; CDR3 protein: CAISRDRAEAFF; CDR3 DNA: TGTGCCATCTCCCGGGACAGGGCTGAAGCTTTCTTT
V gene: TRBV12-3/TRBV12-4; clone size: .; D gene: .; J gene: TRBJ2-3; CDR3 protein: CASSLGDAQYF; CDR3 DNA: TGTGCCAGCAGTTTAGGGGATGCGCAGTATTTT
V gene: TRBV9; clone size: few; D gene: .; J gene: TRBJ2-6; CDR3 protein: CASSVDRVSGANVLTF; CDR3 DNA: TGTGCCAGCAGCGTAGACCGGGTCTCTGGGGCCAACGTCCTGACTTTC
V gene: TRBV14; clone size: .; D gene: .; J gene: TRBJ2-7; CDR3 protein: CASSQGSRGGYEQYF; CDR3 DNA: TGTGCCAGCAGCCAAGGTTCGAGGGGGGGCTACGAGCAGTACTTC
V gene: TRBV12-3/TRBV12-4; clone size: .; D gene: .; J gene: TRBJ2-7; CDR3 protein: CASSLLSREQYF; CDR3 DNA: TGTGCCAGCAGTTTATTGAGCCGCGAGCAGTACTTC
V gene: TRBV4-2; clone size: few; D gene: .; J gene: TRBJ1-1; CDR3 protein: CASSHRGHTEAFF; CDR3 DNA: TGTGCCAGCAGCCACAGGGGCCACACTGAAGCTTTCTTT
V gene: TRBV12-3/TRBV12-4; clone size: .; D gene: .; J gene: TRBJ1-1; CDR3 protein: CASSLRAGRNTEAFF; CDR3 DNA: TGTGCCAGCAGTTTGCGGGCAGGGCGGAACACTGAAGCTTTCTTT
V gene: TRBV29-1; clone size: few; D gene: .; J gene: TRBJ2-1; CDR3 protein: CSAGGQYSYNEQFF; CDR3 DNA: TGCAGCGCGGGCGGACAGTACTCCTACAATGAGCAGTTCTTC
V gene: TRBV20-1; clone size: few; D gene: .; J gene: TRBJ2-7; CDR3 protein: CSATGPEYYEQYF; CDR3 DNA: TGCAGTGCAACCGGGCCAGAGTACTACGAGCAGTACTTC
V gene: TRBV28; clone size: .; D gene: .; J gene: TRBJ2-3; CDR3 protein: CASSSPGIPNLCF; CDR3 DNA: TGTGCCAGCAGTTCACCCGGGATCCCGAATTTGTGTTTT
V gene: TRBV12-3/TRBV12-4; clone size: .; D gene: .; J gene: TRBJ2-1; CDR3 protein: CASRSGTYNEQFF; CDR3 DNA: TGTGCCAGCAGGTCCGGGACCTACAATGAGCAGTTCTTC
V gene: TRBV29-1; clone size: few; D gene: .; J gene: TRBJ2-3; CDR3 protein: CSVVGGAFTDTQYF; CDR3 DNA: TGCAGCGTTGTAGGCGGAGCGTTCACAGATACGCAGTATTTT
V gene: TRBV5-6; clone size: many; D gene: .; J gene: TRBJ2-1; CDR3 protein: CASSWGMAGSYNEQFF; CDR3 DNA: TGTGCCAGCAGCTGGGGGATGGCCGGCTCCTACAATGAGCAGTTCTTC
V gene: TRBV7-9; clone size: .; D gene: TRBD2; J gene: TRBJ2-7; CDR3 protein: CASSLTPQRGGRGIYEQYF; CDR3 DNA: TGTGCCAGCAGCTTAACCCCCCAACGGGGCGGGAGAGGGATTTACGAGCAGTACTTC
V gene: TRBV5-6; clone size: few; D gene: .; J gene: TRBJ2-7; CDR3 protein: CASSLAPHEYEQYF; CDR3 DNA: TGTGCCAGCAGCTTGGCCCCTCACGAATACGAGCAGTACTTC
V gene: TRBV7-2; clone size: few; D gene: .; J gene: TRBJ1-1; CDR3 protein: CASSFLEGSTEAFF; CDR3 DNA: TGTGCCAGCAGCTTTCTCGAGGGGAGCACTGAAGCTTTCTTT
V gene: TRBV7-2; clone size: .; D gene: TRBD1; J gene: TRBJ1-1; CDR3 protein: CASSWNRGFLPEAFF; CDR3 DNA: TGTGCCAGCAGCTGGAACAGGGGGTTCCTGCCCGAAGCTTTCTTT
V gene: TRBV7-9; clone size: few; D gene: TRBD1; J gene: TRBJ2-7; CDR3 protein: CASSPTGGQGFYEQYF; CDR3 DNA: TGTGCCAGCAGCCCGACTGGGGGACAGGGTTTCTACGAGCAGTACTTC
V gene: TRBV10-3; clone size: few; D gene: .; J gene: TRBJ2-2; CDR3 protein: CAIPGQRNTGELFF; CDR3 DNA: TGTGCCATCCCCGGACAGAGGAACACCGGGGAGCTGTTTTTT